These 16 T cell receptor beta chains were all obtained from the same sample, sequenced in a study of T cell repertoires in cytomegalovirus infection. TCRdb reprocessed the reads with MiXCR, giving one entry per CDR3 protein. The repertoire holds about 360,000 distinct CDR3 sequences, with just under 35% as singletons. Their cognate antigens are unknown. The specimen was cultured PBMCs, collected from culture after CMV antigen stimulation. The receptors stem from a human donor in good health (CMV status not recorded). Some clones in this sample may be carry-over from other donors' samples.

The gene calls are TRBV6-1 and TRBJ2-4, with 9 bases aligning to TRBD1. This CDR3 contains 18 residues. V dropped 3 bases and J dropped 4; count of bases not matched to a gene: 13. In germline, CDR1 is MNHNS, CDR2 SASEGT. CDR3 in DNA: TGTGCCAGCAGTGATAATATTTTTGGACAGGGGATGAAAAACATTCAGTACTTC. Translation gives CASSDNIFGQGMKNIQYF.

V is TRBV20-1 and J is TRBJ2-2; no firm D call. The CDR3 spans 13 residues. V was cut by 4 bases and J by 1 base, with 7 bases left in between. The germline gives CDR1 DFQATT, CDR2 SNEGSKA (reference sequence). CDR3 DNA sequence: TGCAGTGCTAACGAAATGAACACCGGGGAGCTGTTTTTT. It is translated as CSANEMNTGELFF.

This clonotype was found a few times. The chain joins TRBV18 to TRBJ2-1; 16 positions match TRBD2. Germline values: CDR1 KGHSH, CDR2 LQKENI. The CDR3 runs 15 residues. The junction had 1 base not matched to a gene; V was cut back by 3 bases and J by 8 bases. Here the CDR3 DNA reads TGTGCCAGCTCACCGGGACTAGCGGGAGGGCATGAGCAGTTCTTC. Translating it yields CASSPGLAGGHEQFF.

The CDR3 DNA reads as TGTGCCAGCAACCGGGTTGCAGTCCGCAGCACAGATACGCAGTATTTT. It encodes CASNRVAVRSTDTQYF. This chain joins TRBV7-8 and TRBJ2-3, with D hard to call. Germline V gene lookup returns CDR1 SGHVS and CDR2 FQNEAQ. This CDR3 is built from 16 residues. Trimming took off 7 bases at V and 0 bases at J, with 17 bases between the two ends.

This CDR3 reads CASSFSPGGGYGYTF. The DNA for the CDR3 is TGTGCCAGCAGCTTCTCTCCAGGGGGCGGATATGGCTACACCTTC. The chain recombines TRBV7-2 with TRBJ1-2; 8 bases align to TRBD1. Germline trimming cut 3 bases from V and 5 bases from J; bases unmatched to any gene: 8. Germline V gene lookup returns CDR1 SGHTA and CDR2 FQGNSA. The CDR3 totals 15 residues.

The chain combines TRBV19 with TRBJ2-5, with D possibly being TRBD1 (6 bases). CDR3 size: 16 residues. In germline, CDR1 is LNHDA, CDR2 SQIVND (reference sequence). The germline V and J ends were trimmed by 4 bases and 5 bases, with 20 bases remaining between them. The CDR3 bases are TGTGCCAGTAGTAAAACAACCGGGACACCTATTGAGACCCAGTACTTC. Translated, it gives CASSKTTGTPIETQYF.

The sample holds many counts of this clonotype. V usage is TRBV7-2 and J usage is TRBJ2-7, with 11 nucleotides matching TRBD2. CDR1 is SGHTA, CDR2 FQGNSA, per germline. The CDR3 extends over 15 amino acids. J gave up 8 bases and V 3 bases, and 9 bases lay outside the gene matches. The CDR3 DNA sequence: TGTGCCAGCAGCTTCCTGACTAGCGGGGTTGCCCAGCAGTACGTC. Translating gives CASSFLTSGVAQQYV.

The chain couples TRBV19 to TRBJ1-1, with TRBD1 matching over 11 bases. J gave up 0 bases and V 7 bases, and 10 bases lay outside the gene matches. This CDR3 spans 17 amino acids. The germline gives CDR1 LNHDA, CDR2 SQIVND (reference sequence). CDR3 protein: CASTRFRDRGLNTEAFF. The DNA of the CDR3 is TGTGCCAGTACCAGATTCCGGGACAGGGGGTTGAACACTGAAGCTTTCTTT. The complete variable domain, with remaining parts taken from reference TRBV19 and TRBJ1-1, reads DGGITQSPKYLFRKEGQNVTLSCEQNLNHDAMYWYRQDPGQGLRLIYYSQIVNDFQKGDIAEGYSVSREKKESFPLTVTSAQKNPTAFYLCASTRFRDRGLNTEAFFGQGTRLTVV.

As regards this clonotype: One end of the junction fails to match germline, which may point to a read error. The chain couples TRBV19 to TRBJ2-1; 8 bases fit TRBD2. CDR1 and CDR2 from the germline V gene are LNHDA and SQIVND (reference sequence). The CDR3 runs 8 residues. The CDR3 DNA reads TGTGCCAGTAAGGGACTAGTATTC. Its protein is CASKGLVF.

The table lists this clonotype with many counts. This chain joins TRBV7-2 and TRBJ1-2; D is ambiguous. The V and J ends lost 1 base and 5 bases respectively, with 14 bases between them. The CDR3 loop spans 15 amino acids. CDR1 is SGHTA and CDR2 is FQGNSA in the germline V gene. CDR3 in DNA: TGTGCCAGCAGCTTAGTGAAGGGTGAAGGATATGGCTACACCTTC. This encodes CASSLVKGEGYGYTF.

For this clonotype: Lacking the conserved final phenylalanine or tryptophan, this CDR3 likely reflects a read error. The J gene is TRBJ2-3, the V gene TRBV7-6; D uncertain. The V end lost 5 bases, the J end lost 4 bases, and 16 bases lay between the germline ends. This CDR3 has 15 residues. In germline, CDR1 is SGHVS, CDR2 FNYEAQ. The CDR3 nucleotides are TGTGCCAGCAGCCCCATTCGGCCCTGGGCAGATACGCAGTATTAT. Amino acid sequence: CASSPIRPWADTQYY.

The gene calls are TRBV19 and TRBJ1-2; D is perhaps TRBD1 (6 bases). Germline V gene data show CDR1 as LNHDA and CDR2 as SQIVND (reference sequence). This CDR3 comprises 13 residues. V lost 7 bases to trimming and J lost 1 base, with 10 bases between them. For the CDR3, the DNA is TGTGCCAGTAATAGGGACAATAACTATGGCTACACCTTC. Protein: CASNRDNNYGYTF.

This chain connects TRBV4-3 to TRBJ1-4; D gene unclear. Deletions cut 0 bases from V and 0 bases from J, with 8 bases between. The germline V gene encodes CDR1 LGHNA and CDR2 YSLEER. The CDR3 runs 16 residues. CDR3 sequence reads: CASSQDFVTTNEKLFF. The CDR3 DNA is TGCGCCAGCAGCCAAGATTTTGTAACAACTAATGAAAAACTGTTTTTT.

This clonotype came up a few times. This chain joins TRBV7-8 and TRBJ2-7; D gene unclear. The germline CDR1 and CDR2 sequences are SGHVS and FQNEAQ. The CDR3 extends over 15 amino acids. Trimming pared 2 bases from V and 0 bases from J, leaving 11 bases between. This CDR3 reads CASSLTASSSYEQYV. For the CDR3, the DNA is TGTGCCAGCAGCTTAACGGCGAGTAGCTCCTACGAGCAGTACGTC.

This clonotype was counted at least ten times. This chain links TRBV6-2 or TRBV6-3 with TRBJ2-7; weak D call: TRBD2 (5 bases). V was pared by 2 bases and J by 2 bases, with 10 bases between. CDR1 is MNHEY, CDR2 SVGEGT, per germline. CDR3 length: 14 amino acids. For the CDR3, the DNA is TGTGCCAGCAGTTACGTCCTAGCCCCCTACGAGCAGTACTTC. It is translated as CASSYVLAPYEQYF.

The CDR3 loop reads CASSSTGAFQETQYF. CDR3 DNA: TGTGCCAGCAGCTCTACCGGGGCCTTCCAAGAGACCCAGTACTTC. The chain has TRBV7-2 and TRBJ2-5; the D gene could be TRBD1 or TRBD2 (5 bases each). From germline, CDR1 is SGHTA and CDR2 FQGNSA. V lost 4 bases and J lost 1, with 13 bases in between. The CDR3 extends over 15 amino acids.